One and the same sample provided the 24 T cell receptor beta chains below, sequenced in a study of T-cell memory formation after mild COVID-19. A single record per CDR3 protein comes from TCRdb applying MiXCR to the 5' RACE reads. The data show a few hundred thousand distinct CDR3 sequences, with under 25% seen just once and around 12% held by the top ten. Sequenced material: PBMCs or a T cell subset sorted from them (not recorded which). The receptors derive from an adult woman who had mild COVID-19 (a few samples of this study predate the infection). Cell type and time point are not known.

This clonotype was recorded many times. The chain recombines TRBV15 with TRBJ1-1; TRBD1 is a possible D gene (5 bases). Germline lookup yields CDR1 LNHNV and CDR2 YYDKDF (reference sequence). The CDR3 runs 15 residues. V lost 1 base and J lost 1, with 10 bases in between. The CDR3 coding sequence is TGTGCCACCAGCAGAGTCGCCAGGGCGAACACTGAAGCTTTCTTT. This sequence encodes CATSRVARANTEAFF.

The rearrangement joins TRBV4-1 to TRBJ2-7; D perhaps matches TRBD2 (6 bases). Germline V CDR1 and CDR2: MGHRA, YSYEKL. V was trimmed by 3 bases and J by 2 bases, leaving 17 bases between them. This CDR3 region has 16 residues. The CDR3 DNA reads TGCGCCAGCAGCCAGGATACTAGCACCCAACCCTACGAGCAGTACTTC. This gives the protein CASSQDTSTQPYEQYF.

The V and J genes are TRBV5-4 and TRBJ2-5, with 8 bases fitting TRBD1. CDR1 is SGHNT and CDR2 is YYREEE in the germline V gene (reference sequence). V lost 3 bases to trimming and J lost 5 bases; unmatched junction nucleotides: 6. This CDR3 comprises 14 residues. In nucleotides, the CDR3 is TGTGCCAGCAGCTCAGGGGGCATCGGGGAGACCCAGTACTTC. Its translation is CASSSGGIGETQYF.

This rearrangement joins TRBV20-1 to TRBJ2-7, with D tentatively TRBD1 or TRBD2 (5 bases each). The CDR3 extends over 15 amino acids. Trimming pared 5 bases from V and 4 bases from J, leaving 21 bases between. The germline CDR1 and CDR2 sequences are DFQATT and SNEGSKA (reference sequence). CDR3: CSAQGVHVKDYEQYF. The CDR3 bases are TGCAGTGCTCAGGGAGTCCACGTTAAAGATTACGAGCAGTACTTC.

The gene calls are TRBV20-1 and TRBJ2-5; tentatively, D is TRBD1 or TRBD2 (5 bases each). The CDR3 runs to 14 residues. Germline lookup yields CDR1 DFQATT and CDR2 SNEGSKA (reference sequence). The ends were cut back, 1 base at V and 2 bases at J, with 11 bases in the middle. CDR3 DNA sequence: TGCAGTGCTAGAGGCGCTTGGGGGCAAGAGACCCAGTACTTC. The encoded protein is CSARGAWGQETQYF.

This clonotype has more than one count but fewer than ten. The J gene is TRBJ1-2, the V gene TRBV18; D gene unclear. Trimming shortened V by 4 bases and J by 5 bases, and 5 bases separated the two germline ends. From germline, CDR1 is KGHSH and CDR2 LQKENI. The length of the CDR3 is 11 residues. CDR3 DNA sequence: TGTGCCAGCTCACAGGATTATGGCTACACCTTC. Protein: CASSQDYGYTF.

The chain joins TRBV7-9 to TRBJ1-2, with a tentative D call TRBD1 (5 bases). The CDR3 length is 12 residues. V was cut by 5 bases and J by 1 base, with 5 bases left in between. In germline, CDR1 is SEHNR, CDR2 FQNEAQ (reference sequence). Written as DNA, the CDR3 is TGTGCCAGCAGCGACAGTAACTATGGCTACACCTTC. It codes for CASSDSNYGYTF.

The chain combines TRBV4-1 with TRBJ1-4, with D unclear. CDR1 is MGHRA, CDR2 YSYEKL, per germline. Trimming took 4 bases from V and 5 from J, leaving 5 bases between them. The CDR3 spans 12 residues. CDR3 loop: CASSRENEKLFF. For the CDR3, the DNA is TGCGCCAGCAGCCGCGAGAATGAAAAACTGTTTTTT.

At least ten counts were recorded for this clonotype. The chain employs TRBV4-1 and TRBJ2-5; D is uncertain. V lost 1 base, J lost 3 bases, and 6 bases lay in between. This CDR3 is 13 amino acids long. Germline V lookup: CDR1 MGHRA, CDR2 YSYEKL. CDR3 nucleotide sequence: TGCGCCAGCAGCCAAGGTTTAAAAGAGACCCAGTACTTC. Translating gives CASSQGLKETQYF.

This chain joins TRBV2 and TRBJ1-5, with D possibly TRBD1 on 5 matching bases. This CDR3 spans 14 amino acids. Germline CDR1 is SNHLY and CDR2 is FYNNEI. V dropped 1 base and J dropped 3 bases, with 7 bases sitting between them. The CDR3 DNA is TGTGCCAGCAGTGAAGGGGGCGCCAATCAGCCCCAGCATTTT. Translation: CASSEGGANQPQHF.

This clonotype was counted a few times. The J gene is TRBJ1-5, the V gene TRBV12-3 or TRBV12-4; no clear D gene. V gave up 4 bases and J gave up 0 bases, with 7 bases separating them. The CDR3 totals 14 residues. In DNA form, the CDR3 reads TGTGCCAGCAGTTACAGCTTTAGCAATCAGCCCCAGCATTTT. It codes for CASSYSFSNQPQHF.

The V call is TRBV4-3, the J call TRBJ2-3, with 12 nucleotides matching TRBD2. There are 15 residues in the CDR3. J was trimmed by 5 bases and V by 2 bases; bases with no gene match: 2. Germline-derived CDR1 and CDR2 are LGHNA and YSLEER. CDR3 amino acids: CASSQLLAGGDTQYF. The CDR3 nucleotides are TGCGCCAGCAGCCAATTACTAGCGGGAGGAGATACGCAGTATTTT.

The rearrangement joins TRBV5-1 to TRBJ1-1; D gene ambiguous. This CDR3 contains 14 residues. The V gene's germline CDR1 is SGHRS and CDR2 YFSETQ. V was shortened by 1 base and J by 1 base, with 8 bases between the two germline ends. CDR3 bases: TGCGCCAGCAGCTTGATCCACGAGAACACTGAAGCTTTCTTT. Protein: CASSLIHENTEAFF.

The V call is TRBV5-1, the J call TRBJ2-2, with D possibly called TRBD1 or TRBD2 (6 bases each). The CDR3 is 16 amino acids. The V gene lost 3 bases and the J gene lost 4 bases, with 16 bases spanning the gap. Germline V gene lookup returns CDR1 SGHRS and CDR2 YFSETQ. CDR3 amino acids: CASSWGAGSSTGELFF. CDR3 coding DNA: TGCGCCAGCAGCTGGGGGGCCGGATCTTCCACCGGGGAGCTGTTTTTT.

This clonotype was picked up a small number of times. The chain combines TRBV12-3 or TRBV12-4 with TRBJ2-2; no reliable D call. CDR3 length: 12 residues. The ends were cut back, 6 bases at V and 4 bases at J, with 6 bases in the middle. CDR3 in DNA: TGTGCCAGCAGCTATATCACCGGGGAGCTGTTTTTT. Translating it yields CASSYITGELFF.

V is TRBV12-5 and J is TRBJ1-2; no reliable D call. CDR1 and CDR2 from the germline V gene are LGHNT and FRNRAP. This CDR3 is 13 amino acids long. V dropped 1 base and J dropped 4 bases, with 7 bases sitting between them. The CDR3 loop is CASGLGTSYGYTF. CDR3 sequence (DNA): TGTGCTAGTGGTTTGGGGACCAGCTATGGCTACACCTTC.

The sample holds a few counts of this clonotype. The V gene is TRBV4-1, the J gene TRBJ1-2; no definite D call. The CDR3 is made up of 14 amino acids. The germline V gene has CDR1 MGHRA and CDR2 YSYEKL. V was pared by 4 bases and J by 2 bases, with 11 bases between. The chain's CDR3 is CASSLAPINYGYTF. CDR3 in DNA: TGCGCCAGCAGCCTAGCTCCGATCAACTATGGCTACACCTTC.

This clonotype was counted ten times or more. This chain links TRBV12-3 or TRBV12-4 with TRBJ1-5; the D gene is possibly TRBD1 (5 bases). CDR3 size: 16 residues. V was cut by 3 bases and J by 1 base, with 13 bases left in between. CDR3 in DNA: TGTGCCAGCAGTTTGGCTGGGCAGGGCAGCAATCAGCCCCAGCATTTT. Translation gives CASSLAGQGSNQPQHF.

This clonotype occurred a few times. This chain connects TRBV29-1 to TRBJ1-1, with D perhaps TRBD1 (6 bases). The germline V gene encodes CDR1 SQVTM and CDR2 ANQGSEA. V shed 5 bases and J shed 3 bases, with 13 bases lying between them. The CDR3 consists of 13 residues. The CDR3 spells CSVRRNRDTEAFF. The CDR3 nucleotides read TGCAGCGTTCGAAGGAACAGGGACACTGAAGCTTTCTTT.

This chain uses TRBV28 with TRBJ2-1, with a tentative D call TRBD2 (7 bases). Trimming took 8 bases from V and 4 from J, leaving 12 bases between them. Germline CDR1 and CDR2: MDHEN and SYDVKM. The CDR3 sequence is 13 residues long. The CDR3 is CASLRGGYNEQFF. The DNA for the CDR3 is TGTGCCAGCCTTAGGGGGGGATACAATGAGCAGTTCTTC. Complete variable domain (other parts from reference TRBV28 and TRBJ2-1): DVKVTQSSRYLVKRTGEKVFLECVQDMDHENMFWYRQDPGLGLRLIYFSYDVKMKEKGDIPEGYSVSREKKERFSLILESASTNQTSMYLCASLRGGYNEQFFGPGTRLTVL.

The chain couples TRBV15 to TRBJ2-3; 11 bases line up with TRBD2. This CDR3 has 18 residues. V dropped 5 bases and J dropped 2; count of bases not matched to a gene: 12. CDR1 and CDR2 from the germline V gene are LNHNV and YYDKDF (reference sequence). Written as DNA, the CDR3 is TGTGCCACCAGCTCATTACCCCTAGCGGGGGGTCCCACAGATACGCAGTATTTT. Translated, it gives CATSSLPLAGGPTDTQYF.

This CDR3 is CASQGITDTQYF. The CDR3 coding sequence is TGTGCCAGCCAGGGCATCACAGATACGCAGTATTTT. V is TRBV27 and J is TRBJ2-3, with D possibly TRBD1 on 5 matching bases. Germline CDR1 reads MNHEY; CDR2 reads SMNVEV (reference sequence). The CDR3 runs to 12 residues. Trimming left V 8 bases short and J 2 bases short, with 8 bases between.

The chain combines TRBV12-3 or TRBV12-4 with TRBJ1-6; 11 bases line up with TRBD1. The CDR3 loop spans 14 amino acids. V was pared by 6 bases and J by 7 bases, with 2 bases of the junction left unmatched. The CDR3 loop reads CASSGTGGNSPLHF. In DNA form, the CDR3 reads TGTGCCAGCAGCGGGACAGGGGGAAATTCACCCCTCCACTTT.

The chain combines TRBV2 with TRBJ1-5; no clear D. Deletions cut 5 bases from V and 0 bases from J, with 8 bases between. Germline V gene data show CDR1 as SNHLY and CDR2 as FYNNEI. The CDR3 has 14 amino acids. CDR3 in amino acids: CASSPFNSNQPQHF. CDR3 bases: TGTGCCAGCAGTCCCTTTAATAGCAATCAGCCCCAGCATTTT.